These 6 T cell receptor beta chains share one sample of origin, sequenced in a study of T cells expressing NK-cell markers. After re-calling the 5' RACE reads, TCRdb lists one entry per CDR3 protein, DNA absent. The listing records 300,000 to 500,000 distinct CDR3 sequences. The material sequenced was blood T cells: a sorted CD56 or NKG2C T cell subset, CD4+ or CD8+ T cells, or bulk PBMC T cells (not recorded which). The receptors here all came from a woman aged 50 to 60 in good health.

The chain is built from TRBV11-2 and TRBJ2-3. The CDR3 length is 13 residues. Germline CDR1 reads SGHAT; CDR2 reads FQNNGV. CDR3 in amino acids: CASSFYKLDTQYF.

The chain recombines TRBV19 with TRBJ2-6. The CDR3 extends over 16 amino acids. Germline CDR1 is LNHDA and CDR2 is SQIVND (reference sequence). This chain's CDR3 is CASSIASPSGANVLTF.

This rearrangement joins TRBV12-3 or TRBV12-4 to TRBJ2-6. CDR3 length equals 14 residues. The CDR3 region is CATSFSSGANVLTF.

CDR3 amino acids: CSARVLALAGGTQYF. The genes are TRBV20-1 and TRBJ2-3; the TCRdb call, TRBD2, lacks DNA for checking. CDR1 and CDR2 from the germline V gene are DFQATT and SNEGSKA (reference sequence). The length of the CDR3 is 15 residues.

This chain links TRBV9 with TRBJ1-6. CDR3 length: 14 residues. The germline V gene has CDR1 SGDLS and CDR2 YYNGEE. The CDR3 loop reads CASNRGAEDSPLHF.

The V gene is TRBV20-1, the J gene TRBJ2-1; the D gene TCRdb calls, TRBD2, cannot be checked with no DNA. This CDR3 spans 17 amino acids. The germline V gene encodes CDR1 DFQATT and CDR2 SNEGSKA (reference sequence). The CDR3 spells CSAPGLAGGPTYNEQFF.